Listed below are T cell receptor beta chains from one sample, sequenced in a study of cytomegalovirus exposure and HLA in healthy donors. The assay was immunoSEQ multiplex PCR, and TCRdb's table has in-frame clones only and misses some. The sample records 150,000 to 200,000 clones, 68% being singletons. Sequenced material: PBMCs. Receptors originate from a man in his fifties in good health and CMV-seronegative. Each CDR3 is given with its conserved first and last residue. D genes are given only for firm matches. The size entry is marked missing in some rows and otherwise reads once, few, many or a size class.

clone_size | d_call | j_call | v_call | cdr3_aa | cdr3_nt
. | . | TRBJ1-4 | TRBV19 | CASRTRVAGSEKLFF | TGTGCCAGTCGAACCAGGGTGGCGGGAAGTGAAAAACTGTTTTTT
few | TRBD1 | TRBJ2-2 | TRBV4-1 | CASSQDGAGQGRTGELFF | TGCGCCAGCAGCCAAGATGGAGCGGGACAGGGACGGACCGGGGAGCTGTTTTTT
. | . | TRBJ1-1 | TRBV7-8 | CASSLESPSTEAFF | TGTGCCAGCAGCTTAGAGAGTCCAAGCACTGAAGCTTTCTTT
once | TRBD2 | TRBJ2-7 | TRBV18 | CASSQFSGGADEQYF | TGTGCCAGCTCACAGTTTAGCGGGGGGGCCGACGAGCAGTACTTC
. | . | TRBJ2-1 | TRBV5-1 | CASSFSVHEQFF | TGCGCCAGCAGCTTTTCCGTCCATGAGCAGTTCTTC
. | TRBD1 | TRBJ2-5 | TRBV5-1 | CASSLESGQGTTQYF | TGCGCCAGCAGCTTGGAAAGCGGACAGGGAACGACCCAGTACTTC
once | . | TRBJ2-3 | TRBV2 | CASSEQGADTQYF | TGTGCCAGCAGTGAACAGGGCGCAGATACGCAGTATTTT
. | . | TRBJ1-1 | TRBV19 | CASSMGGAFTEAFF | TGTGCCAGTAGTATGGGGGGGGCTTTCACTGAAGCTTTCTTT
. | . | TRBJ2-7 | TRBV5-1 | CASRSTIGPLSYEQYF | TGCGCCAGCAGATCGACTATAGGACCCCTCTCCTACGAGCAGTACTTC
. | . | TRBJ1-4 | TRBV14 | CASSQDWGRVREKLFF | TGTGCCAGCAGCCAAGATTGGGGCAGAGTGCGAGAAAAACTGTTTTTT
. | TRBD2 | TRBJ2-2 | TRBV4-2 | CASSPRQGIGLAGSTGELFF | TGTGCCAGCAGCCCCCGACAGGGAATCGGACTAGCGGGGAGCACCGGGGAGCTGTTTTTT
. | . | TRBJ1-5 | TRBV7-2 | CASSPERGNQPQHF | TGTGCCAGCAGCCCGGAGAGGGGCAATCAGCCCCAGCATTTT
. | . | TRBJ1-1 | TRBV11-1 | CASSLELVNTEAFF | TGTGCCAGCAGCTTAGAATTAGTGAACACTGAAGCTTTCTTT
. | . | TRBJ1-1 | TRBV7-8 | CASSLKRRRGAFF | TGTGCCAGCAGCTTAAAGAGAAGGAGGGGAGCTTTCTTT
. | . | TRBJ2-3 | TRBV5-4 | CASSLGRPIDTQYF | TGTGCCAGCAGCTTGGGGCGGCCGATAGATACGCAGTATTTT
few | TRBD1 | TRBJ1-1 | TRBV5-4 | CASSLEQGGATEAFF | TGTGCCAGCAGCTTGGAGCAGGGGGGCGCCACTGAAGCTTTCTTT
. | TRBD2 | TRBJ2-7 | TRBV6-5 | CASSKISGGAYEQYF | TGTGCCAGCAGTAAAATTAGCGGGGGGGCTTACGAGCAGTACTTC
. | . | TRBJ1-2 | TRBV7-2 | CASQKGPTAGKSGYTF | TGTGCCAGCCAAAAGGGACCGACAGCGGGGAAGAGTGGCTACACCTTC
. | . | TRBJ2-5 | TRBV5-1 | CASSLGQGLETQYF | TGCGCCAGCAGCTTGGGGCAGGGGTTGGAGACCCAGTACTTC
. | . | TRBJ1-4 | TRBV15 | CATSKTGLTTNEKLFF | TGTGCCACCAGCAAGACAGGACTCACAACTAATGAAAAACTGTTTTTT